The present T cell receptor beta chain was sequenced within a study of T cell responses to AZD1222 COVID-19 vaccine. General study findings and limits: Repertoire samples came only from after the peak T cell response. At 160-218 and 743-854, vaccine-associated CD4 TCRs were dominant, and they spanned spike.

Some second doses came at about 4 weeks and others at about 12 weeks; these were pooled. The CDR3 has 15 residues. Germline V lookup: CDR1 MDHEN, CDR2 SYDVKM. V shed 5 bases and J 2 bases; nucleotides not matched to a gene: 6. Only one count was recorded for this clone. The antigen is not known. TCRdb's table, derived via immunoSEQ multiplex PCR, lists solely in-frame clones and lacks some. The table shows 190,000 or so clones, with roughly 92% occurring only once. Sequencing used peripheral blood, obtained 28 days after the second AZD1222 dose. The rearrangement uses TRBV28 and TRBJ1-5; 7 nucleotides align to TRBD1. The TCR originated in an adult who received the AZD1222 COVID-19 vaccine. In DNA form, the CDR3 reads TGTGCCAGCAGTATAGGGGGCGCGGGCAATCAGCCCCAGCATTTT. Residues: CASSIGGAGNQPQHF.